Here is one TCR beta chain with its context. V lost 4 bases, J lost 5 bases, and 11 bases stayed unmatched. The CDR3 consists of 15 residues. Germline V gene lookup returns CDR1 SGHRS and CDR2 YFSETQ. Repertoires were generated with immunoSEQ multiplex PCR, while TCRdb's copy carries only in-frame clones and drops some. Among hundreds of thousands of clones, 80% to 90% were seen once, and the ten largest hold roughly 0.0094%. The entry originates in a study of shared T cell receptors in the human thymus. This sample also belongs to another study, concerning human thymus T cells. That report adds: Apparent skewing of V and J gene usage characterized both thymic and blood repertoires.

The specimen sequenced was thymocytes. This clonotype was obtained from a boy under two years old with a congenital heart defect. The chain is built from TRBV5-1 and TRBJ1-1; 7 nucleotides match TRBD1. In DNA, the CDR3 is TGCGCCAGCAGCCCTCGACAGGGCCCTGCTACTGAAGCTTTCTTT. Its protein product is CASSPRQGPATEAFF.